What follows are 28 T cell receptor beta chains derived from one specimen sequenced in a study of T cell responses to AZD1222 COVID-19 vaccine (dated by TCRdb to about 2021). Libraries were prepared through the immunoSEQ multiplex PCR assay. This is the immuneACCESS table as TCRdb keeps it, with only in-frame sequences that have V and J called. A part of the clones is gone; compared with another copy, unresolved V genes explain less than half, and the rest is unexplained. The sample table contains about 8,000 clones; only one count was recorded for roughly 90% of them. The top ten clones comprise 7% to 7.5% of the sample. The time point label for this specimen denotes: about 28 days (+/-7) after the second vaccine dose. The input for sequencing was peripheral blood, taken 28 days after the second AZD1222 dose. The source is an adult who received the AZD1222 COVID-19 vaccine.

The gene calls are TRBV7-9 and TRBJ1-2, with 9 bases aligning to TRBD1. The V gene end was trimmed by 0 bases and the J gene end by 6 bases; junction bases not matched to a gene: 5. The length of the CDR3 is 15 residues. Germline lookup yields CDR1 SEHNR and CDR2 FQNEAQ (reference sequence). CDR3: CASSLARGQGDGYTF. The CDR3 DNA reads as TGTGCCAGCAGCTTAGCCCGGGGACAGGGAGATGGCTACACCTTC.

This clone has only a few counts. The genes are TRBV3-1 (or the pseudogene TRBV3-2) and TRBJ2-1; weak D call: TRBD1 (6 bases). The germline V gene encodes CDR1 LGHDT and CDR2 YNNKEL (reference sequence). CDR3 size: 15 residues. Trimming removed 4 bases at V and 0 bases at J, with 10 bases between. The CDR3 region is CASSPTGYSYNEQFF. The CDR3 coding sequence is TGTGCCAGCAGCCCGACAGGCTACTCCTACAATGAGCAGTTCTTC.

Only a few counts were recorded for this clone. The rearrangement joins TRBV4-2 to TRBJ1-3; no reliable D call. CDR1 is LGHNA, CDR2 YNFKEQ, per germline. Trimming removed 1 base at V and 7 bases at J, with 5 bases between. This CDR3 spans 12 amino acids. CDR3 loop: CASSQGENTIYF. CDR3 nucleotide sequence: TGTGCCAGCAGCCAAGGGGAGAACACCATATATTTT.

The rearrangement links TRBV7-2 to TRBJ2-1, with 7 positions matching TRBD2. J was trimmed by 2 bases and V by 0 bases; bases with no gene match: 1. The CDR3 spans 15 residues. Looked up from germline, CDR1 is SGHTA and CDR2 is FQGNSA. The CDR3 bases are TGTGCCAGCAGCTTAGCAGCGGGACCCTACAATGAGCAGTTCTTC. Residues: CASSLAAGPYNEQFF.

This chain connects TRBV3-1 (or the pseudogene TRBV3-2) to TRBJ2-7; no clear D gene. CDR1 and CDR2 (germline): LGHDT, YNNKEL (reference sequence). Trimming left V 3 bases short and J 2 bases short, with 11 bases between. The CDR3 has 14 residues. DNA of the CDR3: TGTGCCAGCAGCCAGTTCTTAGGAACCTACGAGCAGTACTTC. Translated: CASSQFLGTYEQYF.

This chain joins TRBV7-2 and TRBJ2-2, with D unresolved. The CDR3 is 17 amino acids. The germline V and J ends were trimmed by 0 bases and 0 bases, with 11 bases remaining between them. Germline CDR1 SGHTA, CDR2 FQGNSA. The CDR3 is CASSLALERSNTGELFF. The CDR3 nucleotides are TGTGCCAGCAGCTTAGCGCTAGAGAGGTCGAACACCGGGGAGCTGTTTTTT.

J is TRBJ2-1 and V is TRBV4-1, with 7 bases lining up with TRBD1. Trimming cost V 4 bases and J 4 bases; bases outside gene matches: 1. The V gene's germline CDR1 is MGHRA and CDR2 YSYEKL. The CDR3 sequence is 13 residues long. The CDR3 nucleotides are TGCGCCAGCAGCCGGGGACAGTACAATGAGCAGTTCTTC. It codes for CASSRGQYNEQFF.

J is TRBJ2-7 and V is TRBV7-6; 9 positions agree with TRBD1. Germline V gene lookup returns CDR1 SGHVS and CDR2 FNYEAQ. Unmatched junction bases numbered 10, after V lost 5 bases and J lost 2 bases. The CDR3 contains 16 residues. Here the CDR3 reads CASSLVSGTGTYEQYF. In nucleotides, the CDR3 is TGTGCCAGCAGCCTCGTCTCCGGGACAGGGACCTACGAGCAGTACTTC.

There are a few counts of this clone. The V gene is TRBV6-5, the J gene TRBJ1-6, with TRBD1 as a possible D gene (5 bases). Germline V lookup: CDR1 MNHEY, CDR2 SVGAGI. With 1 base removed from V and 10 bases from J, the gap between germline ends came to 14 bases. This CDR3 spans 15 amino acids. The CDR3 spells CASSYYGRVGSPLHF. The CDR3 region has the DNA TGTGCCAGCAGTTACTACGGCAGGGTAGGATCACCCCTCCACTTT.

The gene calls are TRBV28 and TRBJ2-1; 13 bases agree with TRBD2. The CDR3 is 15 residues long. V was clipped by 7 bases and J by 10 bases; unmatched bases: 10. CDR1 and CDR2 (germline): MDHEN, SYDVKM. The DNA for the CDR3 is TGTGCCAGCAATCTACTAGCGGGAGGGCCGTGGGAGCAGTTCTTC. Amino acid sequence: CASNLLAGGPWEQFF.

The CDR3 DNA reads as TGTGCCAGCAGTGAAGCGCCGGGGGGTGAGCAGTTCTTC. This gives the protein CASSEAPGGEQFF. This chain uses TRBV2 with TRBJ2-1; TRBD2 aligns across 7 bases. The CDR3 extends over 13 amino acids. The ends lost 0 bases at V and 9 bases at J; junction bases unmatched: 2. Germline values: CDR1 SNHLY, CDR2 FYNNEI. The variable domain in full, completed from reference TRBV2 and TRBJ2-1, reads EPEVTQTPSHQVTQMGQEVILRCVPISNHLYFYWYRQILGQKVEFLVSFYNNEISEKSEIFDDQFSVERPDGSNFTLKIRSTKLEDSAMYFCASSEAPGGEQFFGPGTRLTVL.

The gene calls are TRBV28 and TRBJ1-2; 7 nucleotides line up with TRBD1. V shed 6 bases, J shed 1 base, and the junction held 14 bases outside the gene matches. Germline CDR1 MDHEN, CDR2 SYDVKM. CDR3 length equals 17 residues. CDR3 region: CASSQLIHRGFNYGYTF. CDR3 coding DNA: TGTGCCAGCAGCCAACTAATCCACAGGGGTTTTAACTATGGCTACACCTTC.

The chain has TRBV6-2 or TRBV6-3 and TRBJ2-5; possibly TRBD1 or TRBD2 for D (5 bases each). V lost 5 bases and J lost 4, with 14 bases in between. The germline CDR1 and CDR2 sequences are MNHEY and SVGEGT. The CDR3 totals 14 residues. The CDR3 coding sequence is TGTGCCAGCAGTCGGCAAACGGGGACAGAGACCCAGTACTTC. It translates to CASSRQTGTETQYF.

The V call is TRBV7-2, the J call TRBJ1-2; TRBD1 matches 7 bases. After removal of 3 bases from V and 8 bases from J, the junction contained 3 bases not matched to a gene. The germline gives CDR1 SGHTA, CDR2 FQGNSA. The CDR3 runs to 12 residues. The CDR3 region has the DNA TGTGCCAGCAGCTTCGGCAGGGGGGGCTACACCTTC. Amino acids: CASSFGRGGYTF.

This chain links TRBV28 with TRBJ1-4; no firm D call. The germline CDR1 and CDR2 sequences are MDHEN and SYDVKM. The CDR3 loop spans 15 amino acids. V lost 0 bases and J lost 7, with 12 bases in between. The CDR3 region has the DNA TGTGCCAGCAGTTTATGGGGGTCAACAGCTGAAAAACTGTTTTTT. Its protein product is CASSLWGSTAEKLFF.

V and J are TRBV3-1 (or the pseudogene TRBV3-2) and TRBJ2-5, with 12 bases fitting TRBD2. The CDR3 sequence is 16 residues long. With V trimmed by 3 bases and J by 5 bases, 7 bases remained unmatched. CDR1 is LGHDT, CDR2 YNNKEL, per germline (reference sequence). The CDR3: CASSHLTSGGLETQYF. Here the CDR3 DNA reads TGTGCCAGCAGCCACCTTACTAGCGGGGGGTTGGAGACCCAGTACTTC.

In its sample, this clone ranks as large. The chain joins TRBV3-1 (or the pseudogene TRBV3-2) to TRBJ2-3; 8 bases are shared with TRBD2. Germline V gene lookup returns CDR1 LGHDT and CDR2 YNNKEL (reference sequence). The V and J ends lost 0 bases and 5 bases, in that order; junction bases with no gene match: 7. The length of the CDR3 is 16 residues. The CDR3 nucleotides read TGTGCCAGCAGCCAAGATGCTAGCGGGCCTAGAGATACGCAGTATTTT. The encoded protein is CASSQDASGPRDTQYF.

The chain employs TRBV28 and TRBJ2-7, with 14 bases identical to TRBD2. V was clipped by 5 bases and J by 3 bases; unmatched bases: 6. Germline V CDR1 and CDR2: MDHEN, SYDVKM. The CDR3 contains 16 residues. CDR3: CASSNRGTSGGYEQYF. As DNA, the CDR3 is TGTGCCAGCAGTAACCGAGGGACTAGCGGGGGCTACGAGCAGTACTTC.

This chain links TRBV2 with TRBJ2-7; TRBD2 might be the D (5 bases). Per the germline V gene, CDR1 is SNHLY and CDR2 is FYNNEI. V gave up 4 bases and J gave up 0 bases, with 10 bases separating them. The CDR3 is made up of 14 amino acids. The CDR3 coding sequence is TGTGCCAGCAGTGTGGTCGGAGGCTCCTACGAGCAGTACTTC. Its protein is CASSVVGGSYEQYF.

This sequence joins TRBV30 and TRBJ1-2; D is unclear. The CDR3 is 12 amino acids. Germline CDR1 GTSNPN, CDR2 SVGIG (reference sequence). The V and J ends lost 0 bases and 8 bases respectively, with 10 bases between them. CDR3 nucleotide sequence: TGTGCCTGGAGTGTGGGAGTAGGCGGCTACACCTTC. The encoded protein is CAWSVGVGGYTF.

The rearrangement uses TRBV9 and TRBJ1-1; TRBD1 is a possible D gene (6 bases). Germline V gives CDR1 SGDLS, CDR2 YYNGEE. V was clipped by 0 bases and J by 0 bases, with 24 bases between them. The CDR3 runs to 20 residues. The CDR3 sequence is CASSVEEVGGPEPMNTEAFF. CDR3 nucleotide sequence: TGTGCCAGCAGCGTAGAGGAGGTAGGGGGTCCCGAACCCATGAACACTGAAGCTTTCTTT.

The genes are TRBV7-7 and TRBJ2-5; D may be TRBD1 (8 bases). Germline V gene sequence: CDR1 SSHAT, CDR2 FNYEAQ (reference sequence). This CDR3 contains 14 residues. Trimming took 5 bases from V and 5 from J, leaving 15 bases between them. The CDR3 loop reads CASSTGGAGETQYF. The CDR3 region has the DNA TGTGCCAGCAGCACAGGGGGGGCGGGGGAGACCCAGTACTTC.

The J gene is TRBJ2-3, the V gene TRBV14; 10 bases line up with TRBD1. J lost 5 bases, V lost 4 bases, and 6 bases had no gene match. This CDR3 comprises 15 residues. Germline-derived CDR1 and CDR2 are SGHDN and FVKESK. CDR3 sequence (DNA): TGTGCCAGCAGCCTTCGGACAGGGGGTGGAGATACGCAGTATTTT. This encodes CASSLRTGGGDTQYF.

The chain is built from TRBV7-2 and TRBJ1-1; D is undetermined. The germline gives CDR1 SGHTA, CDR2 FQGNSA. The CDR3 is 16 amino acids. The V gene lost 5 bases and the J gene lost 4 bases, with 20 bases spanning the gap. DNA for the CDR3: TGTGCCAGCAGCCCCTACAAGGTGAAGACGGGCACTGAAGCTTTCTTT. Translating gives CASSPYKVKTGTEAFF.

This rearrangement joins TRBV7-9 to TRBJ1-4; D might be TRBD1 (6 bases). This CDR3 is 16 amino acids long. Germline CDR1 is SEHNR and CDR2 is FQNEAQ (reference sequence). The V and J ends lost 3 bases and 5 bases respectively, with 16 bases between them. CDR3 region: CASSLSGAPPNEKLFF. DNA for the CDR3: TGTGCCAGCAGCTTGTCGGGGGCGCCTCCCAATGAAAAACTGTTTTTT.

The chain uses TRBV18 and TRBJ2-3, with 11 bases lining up with TRBD1. Trimming removed 3 bases from V and 1 base from J; junction bases left unmatched: 0. Germline V gene lookup returns CDR1 KGHSH and CDR2 LQKENI. CDR3 length: 15 amino acids. CDR3 DNA sequence: TGTGCCAGCTCACCGGGACAGGGGGGCACAGATACGCAGTATTTT. Residues: CASSPGQGGTDTQYF.

This chain connects TRBV6-6 to TRBJ1-1; D remains ambiguous. Germline CDR1 MNHNY, CDR2 SVGAGI (reference sequence). CDR3 length: 13 residues. The V end lost 0 bases, the J end lost 4 bases, and 6 bases lay between the germline ends. The CDR3 bases are TGTGCCAGCAGTTACTCCCAGGCCACTGAAGCTTTCTTT. Protein: CASSYSQATEAFF.

V gene TRBV7-9 combines with J gene TRBJ2-2; D might be TRBD2 (5 bases). CDR3 length: 11 amino acids. The V gene lost 4 bases and the J gene lost 11 bases, with 8 bases spanning the gap. Germline assignment: CDR1 SEHNR and CDR2 FQNEAQ (reference sequence). CDR3 region: CASSYSGELFF. The CDR3 coding sequence is TGTGCCAGCAGCTATTCGGGAGAGCTGTTTTTT.